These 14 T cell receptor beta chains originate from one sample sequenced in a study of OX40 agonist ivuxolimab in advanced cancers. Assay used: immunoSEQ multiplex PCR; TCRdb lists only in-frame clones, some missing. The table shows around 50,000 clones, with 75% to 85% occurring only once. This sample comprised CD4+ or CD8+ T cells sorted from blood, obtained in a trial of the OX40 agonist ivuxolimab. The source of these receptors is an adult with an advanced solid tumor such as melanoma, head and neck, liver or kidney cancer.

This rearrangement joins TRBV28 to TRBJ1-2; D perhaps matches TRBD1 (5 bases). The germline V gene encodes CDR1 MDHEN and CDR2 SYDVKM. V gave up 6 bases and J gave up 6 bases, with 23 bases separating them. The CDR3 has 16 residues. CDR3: CASSQNTRGGIDGYTF. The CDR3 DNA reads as TGTGCCAGCAGCCAGAACACCCGGGGGGGAATAGATGGCTACACCTTC.

The DNA for the CDR3 is TGTGCCAGCAGCCATTTCCGCGGGAGTGTTTCCAATGAGCAGTTCTTC. Protein product: CASSHFRGSVSNEQFF. The chain has TRBV11-2 and TRBJ2-1; TRBD2 aligns across 7 bases. Germline CDR1 reads SGHAT; CDR2 reads FQNNGV. This CDR3 contains 16 residues. Germline trimming cut 5 bases from V and 6 bases from J; bases unmatched to any gene: 13.

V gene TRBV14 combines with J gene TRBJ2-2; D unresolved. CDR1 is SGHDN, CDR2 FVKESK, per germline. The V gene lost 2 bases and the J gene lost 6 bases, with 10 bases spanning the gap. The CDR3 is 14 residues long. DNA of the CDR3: TGTGCCAGCAGCCAAAGGGCTGACGCCGGGGAGCTGTTTTTT. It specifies CASSQRADAGELFF.

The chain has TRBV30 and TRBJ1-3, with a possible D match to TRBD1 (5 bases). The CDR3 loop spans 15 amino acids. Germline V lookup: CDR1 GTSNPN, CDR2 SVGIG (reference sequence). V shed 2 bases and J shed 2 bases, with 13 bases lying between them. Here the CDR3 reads CAWSPRDLTGNTIYF. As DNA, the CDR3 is TGTGCCTGGAGTCCCCGGGACCTCACTGGAAACACCATATATTTT. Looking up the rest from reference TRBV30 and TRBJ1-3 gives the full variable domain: SQTIHQWPATLVQPVGSPLSLECTVEGTSNPNLYWYRQAAGRGLQLLFYSVGIGQISSEVPQNLSASRPQDRQFILSSKKLLLSDSGFYLCAWSPRDLTGNTIYFGEGSWLTVV.

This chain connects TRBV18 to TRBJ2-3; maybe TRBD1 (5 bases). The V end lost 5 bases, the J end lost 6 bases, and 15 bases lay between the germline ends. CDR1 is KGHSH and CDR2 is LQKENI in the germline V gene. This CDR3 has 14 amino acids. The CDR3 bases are TGTGCCAGCTCAACCACAGGAGTGGGGGATACGCAGTATTTT. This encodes CASSTTGVGDTQYF.

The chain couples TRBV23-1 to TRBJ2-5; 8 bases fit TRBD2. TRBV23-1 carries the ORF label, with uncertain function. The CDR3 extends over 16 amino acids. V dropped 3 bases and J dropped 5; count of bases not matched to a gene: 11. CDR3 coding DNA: TGCGCCAGCAGTCACCTCTGGCGGGAGGTAGGTGAGACCCAGTACTTC. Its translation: CASSHLWREVGETQYF.

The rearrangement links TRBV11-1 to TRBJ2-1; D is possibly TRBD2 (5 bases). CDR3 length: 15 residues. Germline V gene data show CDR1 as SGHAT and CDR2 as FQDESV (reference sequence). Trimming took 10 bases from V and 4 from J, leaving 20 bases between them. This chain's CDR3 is CATRVAVGSYNEQFF. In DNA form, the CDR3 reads TGTGCCACGCGGGTAGCCGTGGGGAGTTACAATGAGCAGTTCTTC.

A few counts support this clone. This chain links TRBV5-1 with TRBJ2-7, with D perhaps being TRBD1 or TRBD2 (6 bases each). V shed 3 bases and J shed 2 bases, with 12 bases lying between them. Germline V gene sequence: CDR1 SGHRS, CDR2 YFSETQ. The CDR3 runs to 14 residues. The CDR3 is CASSYLGGTYEQYF. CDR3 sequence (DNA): TGCGCCAGCAGCTATCTAGGGGGGACCTACGAGCAGTACTTC.

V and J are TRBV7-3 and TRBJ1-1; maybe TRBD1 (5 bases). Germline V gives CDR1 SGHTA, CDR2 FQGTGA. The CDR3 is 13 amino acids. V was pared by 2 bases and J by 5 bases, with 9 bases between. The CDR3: CASSLSEGTEAFF. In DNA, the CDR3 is TGTGCCAGCAGCTTATCGGAGGGGACTGAAGCTTTCTTT.

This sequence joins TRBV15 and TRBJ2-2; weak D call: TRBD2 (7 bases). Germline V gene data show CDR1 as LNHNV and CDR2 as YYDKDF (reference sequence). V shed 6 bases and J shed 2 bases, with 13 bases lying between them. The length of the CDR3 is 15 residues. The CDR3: CATRRTAGNTGELFF. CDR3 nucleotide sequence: TGTGCCACCAGAAGGACAGCGGGAAACACCGGGGAGCTGTTTTTT.

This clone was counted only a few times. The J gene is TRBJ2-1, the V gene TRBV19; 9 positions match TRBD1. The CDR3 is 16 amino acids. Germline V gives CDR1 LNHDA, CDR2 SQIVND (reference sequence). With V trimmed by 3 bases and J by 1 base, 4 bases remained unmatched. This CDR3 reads CASSMTGTGSYNEQFF. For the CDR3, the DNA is TGTGCCAGTAGTATGACCGGGACAGGGTCCTACAATGAGCAGTTCTTC.

The CDR3 DNA reads as TGTGCCAGCAGCTTGGACCTCTCTGGAAACACCATATATTTT. It is translated as CASSLDLSGNTIYF. This chain joins TRBV5-4 and TRBJ1-3; no definite D call. V was pared by 0 bases and J by 0 bases, with 4 bases between. The CDR3 consists of 14 residues. CDR1 and CDR2 from the germline V gene are SGHNT and YYREEE (reference sequence).

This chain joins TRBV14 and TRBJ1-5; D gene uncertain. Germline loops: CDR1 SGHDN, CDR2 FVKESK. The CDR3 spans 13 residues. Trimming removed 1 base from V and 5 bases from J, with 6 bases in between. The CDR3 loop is CASSQGGDQPQHF. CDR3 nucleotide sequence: TGTGCCAGCAGCCAAGGCGGTGATCAGCCCCAGCATTTT. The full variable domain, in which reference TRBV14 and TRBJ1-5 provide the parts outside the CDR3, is EAGVTQFPSHSVIEKGQTVTLRCDPISGHDNLYWYRRVMGKEIKFLLHFVKESKQDESGMPNNRFLAERTGGTYSTLKVQPAELEDSGVYFCASSQGGDQPQHFGDGTRLSIL.

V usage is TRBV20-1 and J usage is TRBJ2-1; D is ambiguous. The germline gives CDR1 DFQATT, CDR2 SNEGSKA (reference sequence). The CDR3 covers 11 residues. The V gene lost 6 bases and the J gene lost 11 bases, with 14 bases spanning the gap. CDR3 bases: TGCAGTGCACCTAATAACAACCAGCAGTTCTTC. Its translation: CSAPNNNQQFF.